One sample yielded the 13 T cell receptor beta chains listed below, sequenced in a study of vaccination and CD4 T cells after COVID-19. Cultured CD4+ T cell DNA was sequenced using the Oncomine TCR Beta short-read assay. TCRdb passed the PCR reads through MiXCR, listing each CDR3 protein once. The sample has about 13,000 distinct CDR3 sequences, approximately 69% seen once. Treatment meaning: approximately nine-day PBMC culture with coronavirus spike peptide pools or control peptides (ViraFEST assay). Their specific antigens are unknown. The sequenced sample consisted of CD4+ T cells from blood, cultured in vitro. The receptors come from a human donor who had recovered from COVID-19.

The chain carries TRBV20-1 and TRBJ1-2, with TRBD1 identical over 9 bases. Germline CDR1 DFQATT, CDR2 SNEGSKA (reference sequence). J gave up 7 bases and V 6 bases, and 9 bases lay outside the gene matches. The CDR3 runs to 13 residues. The CDR3 protein is CSALAQGAVGYTF. The CDR3 DNA follows: TGCAGTGCCCTAGCACAGGGGGCGGTTGGCTACACCTTC.

This rearrangement joins TRBV6-5 to TRBJ1-1; no definite D call. This CDR3 contains 15 residues. Trimming shortened V by 1 base and J by 1 base, and 10 bases separated the two germline ends. The germline V gene has CDR1 MNHEY and CDR2 SVGAGI. The CDR3 spells CASSYLQNGNTEAFF. For the CDR3, the DNA is TGTGCCAGCAGTTACTTACAAAACGGGAACACTGAAGCTTTCTTT.

The chain links TRBV19 to TRBJ1-6; D remains ambiguous. V lost 5 bases, J lost 6 bases, and 11 bases lay in between. The CDR3 is made up of 14 amino acids. The germline V gene encodes CDR1 LNHDA and CDR2 SQIVND (reference sequence). The CDR3 loop reads CASSPPPTNSPLHF. Here the CDR3 DNA reads TGTGCCAGTAGTCCCCCACCGACTAATTCACCCCTCCACTTT.

This chain links TRBV19 with TRBJ1-6; D is ambiguous. The CDR3 length is 12 residues. The V and J ends lost 5 bases and 11 bases respectively, with 10 bases between them. CDR1 is LNHDA and CDR2 is SQIVND in the germline V gene (reference sequence). The DNA for the CDR3 is TGTGCCAGTAGTTCCCTGGCGACACCCCTCCACTTT. Amino acids: CASSSLATPLHF. Drawing the rest from reference TRBV19 and TRBJ1-6, the complete variable domain is DGGITQSPKYLFRKEGQNVTLSCEQNLNHDAMYWYRQDPGQGLRLIYYSQIVNDFQKGDIAEGYSVSREKKESFPLTVTSAQKNPTAFYLCASSSLATPLHFGNGTRLTVT.

This clonotype is a singleton in its sample. DNA of the CDR3: TGTGCCAGCAGTTACGGAGGGGCACAGAAGAACTATGGCTACACCTTC. Encoded protein: CASSYGGAQKNYGYTF. This chain links TRBV6-5 with TRBJ1-2; D is perhaps TRBD1 (5 bases). Trimming took 2 bases from V and 2 from J, leaving 15 bases between them. The CDR3 is 16 amino acids. Germline V gene sequence: CDR1 MNHEY, CDR2 SVGAGI.

The V call is TRBV28, the J call TRBJ2-4; D could derive from TRBD1 or TRBD2 (5 bases each). The V end lost 5 bases, the J end lost 12 bases, and 11 bases lay between the germline ends. This CDR3 contains 11 residues. In germline, CDR1 is MDHEN, CDR2 SYDVKM. CDR3 DNA sequence: TGTGCCAGCAGTCTCGGGGCCCGTCAGTACTTC. Protein: CASSLGARQYF.

This clonotype has only a few counts. The chain recombines TRBV6-5 with TRBJ1-1, with D hard to call. The CDR3 sequence is 14 residues long. Trimming took 2 bases from V and 2 from J, leaving 9 bases between them. Germline lookup yields CDR1 MNHEY and CDR2 SVGAGI. CDR3 nucleotides: TGTGCCAGCAGTTACCGGTACAGTAACACTGAAGCTTTCTTT. It codes for CASSYRYSNTEAFF.

The chain combines TRBV6-5 with TRBJ1-5; TRBD1 matches 10 bases. Germline V gene sequence: CDR1 MNHEY, CDR2 SVGAGI. V lost 2 bases, J lost 7 bases, and 5 bases stayed unmatched. The CDR3 length is 15 residues. The DNA of the CDR3 is TGTGCCAGCAGTTACGGGACAGGGGAAACGCAGCCCCAGCATTTT. Its translation: CASSYGTGETQPQHF.

This clonotype came up once. The J gene is TRBJ1-1, the V gene TRBV12-3 or TRBV12-4; 9 nucleotides align to TRBD1. The CDR3 spans 17 residues. J gave up 7 bases and V 5 bases, and 17 bases lay outside the gene matches. In DNA form, the CDR3 reads TGTGCCAGCAGTCAAGGACAGGGGCGACAAAAGAGGGTTGAAGCTTTCTTT. Translation: CASSQGQGRQKRVEAFF.

The chain links TRBV12-3 or TRBV12-4 to TRBJ1-1, with 7 bases fitting TRBD1. The V segment lost 5 bases and the J segment 1 base; nucleotides outside the gene matches: 7. CDR3 length: 15 residues. DNA of the CDR3: TGTGCCAGCAGTCCGGGACAGTTCCGGAACACTGAAGCTTTCTTT. Encoded protein: CASSPGQFRNTEAFF.

The chain has TRBV6-1 and TRBJ1-6, with D tentatively TRBD1 (6 bases). The V end was cut by 5 bases, the J end by 7 bases, with 15 bases between. Germline V gene lookup returns CDR1 MNHNS and CDR2 SASEGT. This CDR3 region has 15 residues. CDR3 DNA sequence: TGTGCCAGCAGTCCTCGGGACACCATAAATTCACCCCTCCACTTT. It encodes CASSPRDTINSPLHF.

The rearrangement uses TRBV15 and TRBJ2-7; a possible D gene is TRBD1 (6 bases). The CDR3 has 14 residues. Between the trimmed V and J ends, which lost 5 bases and 5 bases, there was a span of 16 bases. The germline CDR1 and CDR2 sequences are LNHNV and YYDKDF (reference sequence). For the CDR3, the DNA is TGTGCCACCAGCCAAGGGGGAGACTTGGACGAGCAGTACTTC. Encoded protein: CATSQGGDLDEQYF.

The J gene is TRBJ2-7, the V gene TRBV7-2; D gene uncertain. Germline loops: CDR1 SGHTA, CDR2 FQGNSA. V was pared by 4 bases and J by 4 bases, with 11 bases between. The CDR3 is 13 amino acids. The DNA of the CDR3 is TGTGCCAGCAGCTCCGACCGGCAGTACGAGCAGTACTTC. As protein: CASSSDRQYEQYF.